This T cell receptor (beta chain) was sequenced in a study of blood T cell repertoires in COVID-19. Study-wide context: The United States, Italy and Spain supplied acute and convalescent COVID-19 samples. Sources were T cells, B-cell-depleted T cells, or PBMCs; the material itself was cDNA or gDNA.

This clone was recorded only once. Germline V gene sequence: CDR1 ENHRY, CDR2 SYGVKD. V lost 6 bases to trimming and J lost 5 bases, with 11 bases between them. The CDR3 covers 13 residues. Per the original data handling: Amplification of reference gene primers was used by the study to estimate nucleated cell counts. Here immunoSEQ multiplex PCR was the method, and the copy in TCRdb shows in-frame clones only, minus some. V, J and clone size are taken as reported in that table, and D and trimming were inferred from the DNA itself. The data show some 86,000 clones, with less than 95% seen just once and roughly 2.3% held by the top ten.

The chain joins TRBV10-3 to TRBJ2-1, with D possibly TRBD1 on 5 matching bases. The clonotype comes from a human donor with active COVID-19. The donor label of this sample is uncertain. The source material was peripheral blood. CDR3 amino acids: CAIRQGNDNEQFF. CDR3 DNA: TGTGCCATCAGGCAGGGAAATGACAATGAGCAGTTCTTC.